This entry features one TCR beta chain sequence. This clonotype is assessed as medium-sized (0.01 to 0.1%). Its specific antigen is unknown. Base quality data are lacking; no much larger clone is found one base away. V and J are truncated by 3 bases and 4 bases respectively, leaving an intervening sequence of 9 bases. Its CDR3 holds 13 amino acids, cysteine through phenylalanine. The retained sequence is limited to the CDR3, 39 bases, with the frame set at the first base. The data originate from a study (dated by TCRdb to the mid-2010s). Context from the whole study: The study set out to test whether tumor-infiltrating Tregs in breast cancer get recruited from blood Tregs or are instead converted in situ from other CD4+ T cell subsets. Study-wide findings and limitations: The TCR gene usage of tumor memory CD4+ T cells clustered together with blood and lymph node memory CD4+ cells and with lymph node naive CD4+ cells. The validation in the larger cohort was limited to a single TCR beta V-J rearrangement instead of whole repertoires. The greatest overlap of tumor-infiltrating Treg TCR alpha and beta sequences was observed with tumor naive CD4+ T cells, followed by blood naive CD4+ T cells.

Full-length TCR variable regions were amplified by 5' RACE PCR with constant-region reverse primers, and semi-nested PCR with Nested Universal Primer A was subsequently performed. The ReliaPrep RNA Cell Miniprep System was used to extract total RNA, which was then reverse transcribed into 5'RACE-ready cDNA with the SMARTer RACE 5'/3' Kit. Full-length TCR alpha and beta libraries were barcoded with multiplex adaptors and sequenced on an Illumina MiSeq. Per the original workflow: For each of nine subset-tissue groups, sequencing data from the five patients were combined, and the groups were compared by unsupervised clustering of TCR gene usage. Repertoire similarity was calculated with the Morisita-Horn index, weighting shared sequences by their contribution to each repertoire. Through fastp at Q25 and MiXCR, TCRdb rebuilt clones from the public reads, retaining in-frame beta chains. Rows with one shared CDR3 protein collapse into an entry with the most common genes and DNA. The V and J calls and clone size are TCRdb's, not the authors'. This sample gives 8,000 to 10,000 distinct CDR3 sequences in total; roughly 27% of them show up just once. The top ten constitute about 3.4% of the sample.

Tregs were isolated as CD4+CD25+CD127-/low cells. Tregs, naive and memory CD4+ T cells from tumor, blood and ipsilateral draining lymph nodes of a few breast cancer patients underwent full-length TCR alpha and beta sequencing. Ficoll density gradient centrifugation was used to isolate mononuclear cells from either lymph nodes or roughly 50 ml of peripheral blood. FACS confirmed that the sorted cell populations were more than 90% pure. The material sequenced was Tregs sorted from blood. The source of this sequence is a female donor with breast cancer. The chain employs TRBV12-3 or TRBV12-4 and TRBJ1-1; the D gene is possibly TRBD1, with 6 bases matching. CDR3 region: CASSFNRATEAFF. The DNA sequence reads TGTGCCAGCAGTTTCAACAGGGCCACTGAAGCTTTCTTT.